Following are 17 T cell receptor beta chains from one sample sequenced in a study of blood T cells in healthy people across ages. The use of a sample-barcoded 5' primer and a J-beta primer mix characterized a second PCR of 7 to 11 cycles. In TCRdb, the 5' RACE reads were re-called with MiXCR into one record per CDR3 protein. The sample carries roughly 1.7 million distinct CDR3 sequences, around 36% recorded once. Input material: blood. All receptors derive from a woman aged 30 to 39 in good health.

The chain uses TRBV11-1 and TRBJ2-1; D might be TRBD1 or TRBD2, each matching 6 bases. From germline, CDR1 is SGHAT and CDR2 FQDESV (reference sequence). Trimming took 4 bases from V and 8 from J, leaving 9 bases between them. There are 12 residues in the CDR3. The DNA of the CDR3 is TGTGCCAGCAGCTATGGGGGGCATGAGCAGTTCTTC. Translated, it gives CASSYGGHEQFF.

There are many counts of this clonotype. The V and J genes are TRBV7-2 and TRBJ2-3; no definite D call. Trimming cost V 5 bases and J 9 bases, with 12 bases left between them. The CDR3 covers 12 residues. Per germline, CDR1 SGHTA and CDR2 FQGNSA. CDR3 residues: CASSPQADTQYF. The CDR3 DNA reads as TGTGCCAGCAGCCCCCAGGCGGACACGCAGTATTTT.

Notes on this clonotype: A read error may produce the germline difference seen at one junction end. This chain uses TRBV20-1 with TRBJ2-3, with a possible D match to TRBD2 (5 bases). The CDR3 is 14 residues long. The V gene's germline CDR1 is DFQATT and CDR2 SNEGSKA (reference sequence). The CDR3 loop is CSAGDRGAADTQYF. The CDR3 region has the DNA TGCAGTGCTGGAGATCGTGGAGCGGCAGATACGCAGTATTTT.

This clonotype was observed a handful of times. One end of the junction fails to match germline, which may point to a read error. This chain links TRBV10-3 with TRBJ2-2, with D perhaps matching TRBD2 (5 bases). The length of the CDR3 is 14 residues. Germline-derived CDR1 and CDR2 are ENHRY and SYGVKD. CDR3 region: CAIQEGLFTGERFF. The CDR3 nucleotides read TGTGCCATCCAGGAAGGGCTATTCACCGGGGAGCGGTTTTTT.

Many counts were recorded for this clonotype. The gene calls are TRBV7-2 and TRBJ1-5, with 7 bases that match TRBD1. Trimming at V came to 4 bases and at J to 0 bases, leaving 3 bases not matched to a gene. Germline V lookup: CDR1 SGHTA, CDR2 FQGNSA. The CDR3 has 15 amino acids. Written as DNA, the CDR3 is TGTGCCAGCAGCTCAGGGGGTGGTAGCAATCAGCCCCAGCATTTT. It encodes CASSSGGGSNQPQHF.

The sample holds many counts of this clonotype. The J gene is TRBJ2-5, the V gene TRBV7-2; 8 bases are a match to TRBD1. Germline trimming cut 4 bases from V and 5 bases from J; bases unmatched to any gene: 6. The CDR3 sequence is 14 residues long. CDR1 is SGHTA, CDR2 FQGNSA, per germline. In DNA form, the CDR3 reads TGTGCCAGCAGCTCCGACAGGGGTCGCGAGACCCAGTACTTC. Its translation is CASSSDRGRETQYF.

This clonotype occurred once. The chain is built from TRBV6-2 or TRBV6-3 and TRBJ1-2; weak D call: TRBD1 (5 bases). The CDR3 extends over 15 amino acids. Deletions cut 4 bases from V and 4 bases from J, with 16 bases between. The germline CDR1 and CDR2 sequences are MNHEY and SVGEGT. The CDR3 sequence is CASSSNLGDPYGYTF. Written as DNA, the CDR3 is TGTGCCAGCAGTTCCAATTTAGGGGACCCCTATGGCTACACCTTC.

The rearrangement links TRBV7-9 to TRBJ2-5, with D perhaps matching TRBD1 or TRBD2 (5 bases each). With 5 bases removed from V and 5 bases from J, the gap between germline ends came to 15 bases. The CDR3 is 14 residues long. Germline CDR1 is SEHNR and CDR2 is FQNEAQ (reference sequence). The CDR3 region is CASSIGTLWETQYF. For the CDR3, the DNA is TGTGCCAGCAGCATCGGGACCCTGTGGGAGACCCAGTACTTC.

This sequence joins TRBV30 and TRBJ2-1, with 7 bases identical to TRBD2. Germline values: CDR1 GTSNPN, CDR2 SVGIG (reference sequence). The length of the CDR3 is 15 residues. The V segment lost 3 bases and the J segment 3 bases; nucleotides outside the gene matches: 8. The CDR3 is CAWSAGLPNYNEQFF. The CDR3, as DNA: TGTGCCTGGAGCGCGGGACTACCGAACTACAATGAGCAGTTCTTC. The full variable domain, with the rest looked up from reference TRBV30 and TRBJ2-1, is SQTIHQWPATLVQPVGSPLSLECTVEGTSNPNLYWYRQAAGRGLQLLFYSVGIGQISSEVPQNLSASRPQDRQFILSSKKLLLSDSGFYLCAWSAGLPNYNEQFFGPGTRLTVL.

The chain employs TRBV6-2 or TRBV6-3 and TRBJ2-1, with 13 bases that match TRBD2. CDR3 size: 19 residues. The V and J ends lost 5 bases and 0 bases, in that order; junction bases with no gene match: 10. Per germline, CDR1 MNHEY and CDR2 SVGEGT. The CDR3 coding sequence is TGTGCCAGCAGTCCACGGACTAGCGGGGGCCCAAGCTCCTACAATGAGCAGTTCTTC. It codes for CASSPRTSGGPSSYNEQFF.

The DNA of the CDR3 is TGCAGTGCTAGAGATTTTAGCGGGAGGGGTCTCAGCACAGATACGCAGTATTTT. The encoded protein is CSARDFSGRGLSTDTQYF. The chain has TRBV20-1 and TRBJ2-3; the match to TRBD2 covers 11 bases. This CDR3 has 18 residues. The V gene end was trimmed by 0 bases and the J gene end by 0 bases; junction bases not matched to a gene: 8. CDR1 DFQATT and CDR2 SNEGSKA come from the germline V gene (reference sequence).

The CDR3 DNA sequence: TGCAGTGTTACGGCCGCGGGAGGGATGTACAATGAGCAGTTCTTC. Translating gives CSVTAAGGMYNEQFF. The chain recombines TRBV20-1 with TRBJ2-1; TRBD2 matches at 9 bases. The CDR3 sequence is 15 residues long. J lost 4 bases, V lost 7 bases, and 11 bases had no gene match. The V gene's germline CDR1 is DFQATT and CDR2 SNEGSKA (reference sequence).

This clonotype was seen a handful of times. This chain uses TRBV5-1 with TRBJ1-5; D might be TRBD1 (6 bases). Trimming took off 7 bases at V and 3 bases at J, with 14 bases between the two ends. Germline lookup yields CDR1 SGHRS and CDR2 YFSETQ. CDR3 length: 14 residues. This CDR3 reads CASRGGHPNQPQHF. CDR3 nucleotides: TGCGCCAGCCGAGGGGGACACCCCAATCAGCCCCAGCATTTT.

The genes are TRBV5-1 and TRBJ2-3; D unclear. Looked up from germline, CDR1 is SGHRS and CDR2 is YFSETQ. The CDR3 is 16 residues long. The germline V and J ends were trimmed by 1 base and 0 bases, with 12 bases remaining between them. The CDR3 DNA is TGCGCCAGCAGCTTGAAAGCAACGGTCAGCACAGATACGCAGTATTTT. Its protein is CASSLKATVSTDTQYF.

The rearrangement uses TRBV13 and TRBJ2-1, with 9 bases aligning to TRBD2. The J segment lost 4 bases and the V segment lost 5 bases, leaving 9 bases of the junction unmatched. The CDR3 has 16 amino acids. Germline V lookup: CDR1 PRHDT, CDR2 FYEKMQ (reference sequence). CDR3 in amino acids: CASSKTSGPSYNEQFF. Written as DNA, the CDR3 is TGTGCCAGCAGCAAAACTAGCGGGCCATCGTACAATGAGCAGTTCTTC.

The chain links TRBV5-1 to TRBJ2-1, with D tentatively TRBD2 (6 bases). Trimming left V 0 bases short and J 4 bases short, with 14 bases between. The CDR3 totals 16 residues. Germline values: CDR1 SGHRS, CDR2 YFSETQ. In DNA, the CDR3 is TGCGCCAGCAGCTTGGGGAGGGACTGGTCATACAATGAGCAGTTCTTC. It is translated as CASSLGRDWSYNEQFF.

With regard to this clonotype: A single base separates this from a much larger clone, so it may be a read error. J is TRBJ2-1 and V is TRBV10-3; unclear D gene. Germline-derived CDR1 and CDR2 are ENHRY and SYGVKD. The CDR3 consists of 11 residues. The CDR3 DNA reads TGTGCCATCAGCTCTGATTCAGAGCAGATCTTC. It yields the protein CAISSDSEQIF.